What follows are 18 T cell receptor beta chains derived from one specimen sequenced in a study of Tregs in tolerant kidney transplant recipients. Libraries were prepared by immunoSEQ multiplex PCR; TCRdb keeps only in-frame clonotypes and omits some of them. The sample includes roughly 70,000 clones, around 87% seen only once; the top ten take 3.5% to 4%. The nonmyeloablative bone marrow transplants came from related graft donors, with transient mixed chimerism. This specimen consisted of CD4+ T cells from blood (PBMCs), obtained 6 months after the transplant. These receptor sequences come from a human patient who received a combined kidney and bone marrow transplant. The graft donor may have contributed some T cells.

The V gene is TRBV4-3, the J gene TRBJ1-1; maybe TRBD1 (6 bases). CDR1 LGHNA and CDR2 YSLEER come from the germline V gene. Deletions cut 0 bases from V and 7 bases from J, with 15 bases between. The CDR3 spans 15 residues. CDR3 sequence: CASSQDYWGPYEAFF. CDR3 nucleotides: TGCGCCAGCAGCCAAGATTACTGGGGGCCTTATGAAGCTTTCTTT.

Only a few counts were recorded for this clone. This chain uses TRBV27 with TRBJ2-7, with D perhaps matching TRBD2 (6 bases). Germline CDR1 reads MNHEY; CDR2 reads SMNVEV (reference sequence). The CDR3 length is 14 residues. V was clipped by 3 bases and J by 6 bases, with 15 bases between them. In nucleotides, the CDR3 is TGTGCCAGCAGTTTTCTCGGACGGGGGACCGAGCAGTACTTC. Translated, it gives CASSFLGRGTEQYF.

The chain has TRBV7-3 and TRBJ2-2; 7 nucleotides align to TRBD2. The J segment lost 1 base and the V segment lost 7 bases, leaving 3 bases of the junction unmatched. Germline CDR1 reads SGHTA; CDR2 reads FQGTGA. The CDR3 has 14 residues. For the CDR3, the DNA is TGTGCCAGCACCCTAGCGGAGAACACCGGGGAGCTGTTTTTT. Translation: CASTLAENTGELFF.

This chain links TRBV4-3 with TRBJ2-7; TRBD2 matches 13 bases. V trimming: 3 bases; J trimming: 2 bases; junction bases outside the gene matches: 4. Germline-derived CDR1 and CDR2 are LGHNA and YSLEER. CDR3 length: 16 amino acids. In nucleotides, the CDR3 is TGCGCCAGCAGCCACGCCGGACTAGCGGGAGCCTACGAGCAGTACTTC. Protein product: CASSHAGLAGAYEQYF.

This sequence joins TRBV6-1 and TRBJ2-5; 11 bases align to TRBD2. The J call may be in error: the DNA end matches TRBJ2-7 better. Germline loops: CDR1 MNHNS, CDR2 SASEGT. The CDR3 is 15 residues long. The CDR3 coding sequence is TGTGCCAGCAGTATATGGGAACTAGCGGGAGCCGAGCAGTACTTC. Its protein product is CASSIWELAGAEQYF.

V usage is TRBV5-1 and J usage is TRBJ2-1, with 12 bases identical to TRBD1. The CDR3 contains 16 residues. With 3 bases clipped from V and 5 bases from J, the junction kept 6 bases outside the gene matches. CDR1 is SGHRS, CDR2 YFSETQ, per germline. For the CDR3, the DNA is TGCGCCAGCAGCTCGATGGGACAGGGGGCCAACAATGAGCAGTTCTTC. This translates into CASSSMGQGANNEQFF.

CDR3 in amino acids: CASSFAGTSGGAGTQYF. The CDR3 nucleotides are TGTGCCAGCAGCTTTGCCGGGACTAGCGGGGGGGCAGGAACGCAGTATTTT. V usage is TRBV7-3 and J usage is TRBJ2-3; 16 positions match TRBD2. CDR1 and CDR2 from the germline V gene are SGHTA and FQGTGA. This CDR3 contains 17 residues. The V gene end was trimmed by 3 bases and the J gene end by 9 bases; junction bases not matched to a gene: 9.

This chain links TRBV13 with TRBJ2-5; D remains ambiguous. V lost 0 bases and J 1 base, leaving 6 bases between the germline ends. Germline values: CDR1 PRHDT, CDR2 FYEKMQ (reference sequence). The CDR3 is 14 amino acids. DNA for the CDR3: TGTGCCAGCAGCTTAGGAAGAGTCCAAGAGACCCAGTACTTC. It is translated as CASSLGRVQETQYF. The variable domain in full, with the rest retrieved from reference TRBV13 and TRBJ2-5, is AAGVIQSPRHLIKEKRETATLKCYPIPRHDTVYWYQQGPGQDPQFLISFYEKMQSDKGSIPDRFSAQQFSDYHSELNMSSLELGDSALYFCASSLGRVQETQYFGPGTRLLVL.

The J gene is TRBJ2-2, the V gene TRBV2; TRBD1 is a possible D gene (5 bases). Between the trimmed V and J ends, which lost 6 bases and 1 base, there was a span of 9 bases. Germline V gives CDR1 SNHLY, CDR2 FYNNEI. This CDR3 is 14 amino acids long. The CDR3 loop reads CASSPRVNTGELFF. In DNA form, the CDR3 reads TGTGCCAGCAGCCCCAGGGTGAACACCGGGGAGCTGTTTTTT.

V gene TRBV15 combines with J gene TRBJ2-1; 7 bases align to TRBD2. This CDR3 region has 17 residues. With 1 base clipped from V and 4 bases from J, the junction kept 10 bases outside the gene matches. Germline V gives CDR1 LNHNV, CDR2 YYDKDF (reference sequence). CDR3 bases: TGTGCCACCAGCAGAGGGACACGGGGGGTTCGTTACAATGAGCAGTTCTTC. Translated, it gives CATSRGTRGVRYNEQFF.

The chain couples TRBV29-1 to TRBJ1-2; D might be TRBD1 (6 bases). CDR3 size: 14 residues. CDR1 and CDR2 (germline): SQVTM, ANQGSEA. The V end lost 4 bases, the J end lost 1 base, and 13 bases lay between the germline ends. CDR3 nucleotide sequence: TGCAGCGTTGCCGTGGACAGATATAACTATGGCTACACCTTC. As protein: CSVAVDRYNYGYTF.

This clone was detected only once. V usage is TRBV25-1 and J usage is TRBJ1-3; 9 bases align to TRBD1. Germline CDR1 is MGHDK and CDR2 is SYGVNS. CDR3 length: 14 residues. Trimming at V came to 4 bases and at J to 4 bases, leaving 2 bases not matched to a gene. Here the CDR3 reads CASSVTGGGNTIYF. The DNA of the CDR3 is TGTGCCAGCAGTGTAACAGGGGGCGGAAACACCATATATTTT. The full variable domain, rest sourced from reference TRBV25-1 and TRBJ1-3, is EADIYQTPRYLVIGTGKKITLECSQTMGHDKMYWYQQDPGMELHLIHYSYGVNSTEKGDLSSESTVSRIRTEHFPLTLESARPSHTSQYLCASSVTGGGNTIYFGEGSWLTVV.

DNA of the CDR3: TGTGCCAGCAGCAGGAGCGGCTTCACGGACACTGAAGCTTTCTTT. Protein: CASSRSGFTDTEAFF. V and J are TRBV7-8 and TRBJ1-1; the D is unclear. Trimming cost V 5 bases and J 3 bases, with 16 bases left between them. The length of the CDR3 is 15 residues. Germline CDR1 SGHVS, CDR2 FQNEAQ.

The chain uses TRBV7-3 and TRBJ2-2, with D uncertain. The CDR3 runs to 14 residues. Germline CDR1 is SGHTA and CDR2 is FQGTGA. Trimming removed 2 bases from V and 5 bases from J, with 9 bases in between. The CDR3 is CASSLGPTTGELFF. The CDR3, as DNA: TGTGCCAGCAGCTTAGGGCCAACTACCGGGGAGCTGTTTTTT.

The gene calls are TRBV5-1 and TRBJ2-1, with D perhaps matching TRBD2 (5 bases). Germline V gene data show CDR1 as SGHRS and CDR2 as YFSETQ. The CDR3 is 15 amino acids. The V and J ends lost 1 base and 4 bases respectively, with 12 bases between them. CDR3 sequence reads: CASSLSPGSYNEQFF. Written as DNA, the CDR3 is TGCGCCAGCAGCTTGTCCCCGGGGAGTTACAATGAGCAGTTCTTC.

The chain is built from TRBV14 and TRBJ2-5, with 7 bases matching TRBD2. V lost 4 bases, J lost 2 bases, and 7 bases stayed unmatched. This CDR3 is 15 amino acids long. The germline V gene has CDR1 SGHDN and CDR2 FVKESK. CDR3 residues: CASSPWGGLQETQYF. CDR3 DNA sequence: TGTGCCAGCAGCCCCTGGGGGGGACTTCAAGAGACCCAGTACTTC.

This sequence joins TRBV11-2 and TRBJ2-7, with D possibly being TRBD1 (6 bases). V lost 5 bases and J 6 bases, leaving 20 bases between the germline ends. The CDR3 runs 15 residues. Germline V lookup: CDR1 SGHAT, CDR2 FQNNGV. CDR3 in amino acids: CASSISGQRPLEQYF. Here the CDR3 DNA reads TGTGCCAGCAGCATCTCCGGACAGCGCCCACTCGAGCAGTACTTC.

The chain couples TRBV10-2 to TRBJ2-7; 7 nucleotides line up with TRBD1. The V segment lost 3 bases and the J segment 3 bases; nucleotides outside the gene matches: 5. Per germline, CDR1 WSHSY and CDR2 SAAADI. The CDR3 is made up of 14 amino acids. The DNA of the CDR3 is TGCGCCAGCAGTGACCCTGGACAGGTCTACGAGCAGTACTTC. This codes for CASSDPGQVYEQYF.